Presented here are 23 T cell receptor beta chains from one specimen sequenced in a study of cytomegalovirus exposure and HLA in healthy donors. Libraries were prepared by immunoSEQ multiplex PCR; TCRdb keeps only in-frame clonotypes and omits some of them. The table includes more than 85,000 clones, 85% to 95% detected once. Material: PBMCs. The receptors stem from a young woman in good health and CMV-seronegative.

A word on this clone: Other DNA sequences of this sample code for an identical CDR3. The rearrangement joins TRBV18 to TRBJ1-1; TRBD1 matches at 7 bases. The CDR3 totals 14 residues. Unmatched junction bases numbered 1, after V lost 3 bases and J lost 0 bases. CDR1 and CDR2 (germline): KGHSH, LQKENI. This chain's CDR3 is CASSPGQMNTEAFF. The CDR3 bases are TGTGCCAGCTCACCGGGACAGATGAACACTGAAGCTTTCTTT. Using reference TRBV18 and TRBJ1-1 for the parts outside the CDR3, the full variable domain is NAGVMQNPRHLVRRRGQEARLRCSPMKGHSHVYWYRQLPEEGLKFMVYLQKENIIDESGMPKERFSAEFPKEGPSILRIQQVVRGDSAAYFCASSPGQMNTEAFFGQGTRLTVV.

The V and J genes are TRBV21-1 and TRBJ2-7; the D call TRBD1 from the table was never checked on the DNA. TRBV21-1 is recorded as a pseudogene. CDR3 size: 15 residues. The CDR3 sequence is CASSFKDSNSYEQYF. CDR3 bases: TGTGCCAGCAGCTTTAAGGACAGCAACTCCTACGAGCAGTACTTC.

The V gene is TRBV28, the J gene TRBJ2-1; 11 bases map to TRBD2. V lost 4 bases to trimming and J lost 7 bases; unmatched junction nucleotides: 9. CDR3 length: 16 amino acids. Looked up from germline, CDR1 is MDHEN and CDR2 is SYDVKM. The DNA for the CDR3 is TGTGCCAGCAGTTCCCCACTAGCGGGAGTGGGAAATGAGCAGTTCTTC. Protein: CASSSPLAGVGNEQFF.

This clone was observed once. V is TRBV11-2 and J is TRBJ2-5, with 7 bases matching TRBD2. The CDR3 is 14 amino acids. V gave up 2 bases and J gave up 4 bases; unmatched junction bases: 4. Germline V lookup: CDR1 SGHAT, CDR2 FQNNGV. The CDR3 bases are TGTGCCAGCAGCTTAACGACTAGCCGAGAGACCCAGTACTTC. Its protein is CASSLTTSRETQYF.

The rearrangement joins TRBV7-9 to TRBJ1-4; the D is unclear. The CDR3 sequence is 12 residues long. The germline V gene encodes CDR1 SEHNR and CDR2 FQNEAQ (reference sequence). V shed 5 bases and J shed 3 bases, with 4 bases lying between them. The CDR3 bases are TGTGCCAGCAGCCCGTCTAATGAAAAACTGTTTTTT. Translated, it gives CASSPSNEKLFF.

The CDR3 DNA reads as TGTGCCACCAGAGAGGGACAGTTTAACACCGGGGAGCTGTTTTTT. This encodes CATREGQFNTGELFF. The rearrangement uses TRBV15 and TRBJ2-2; 7 bases align to TRBD1. V gave up 6 bases and J gave up 2 bases; unmatched junction bases: 6. Germline CDR1 LNHNV, CDR2 YYDKDF (reference sequence). This CDR3 contains 15 residues.

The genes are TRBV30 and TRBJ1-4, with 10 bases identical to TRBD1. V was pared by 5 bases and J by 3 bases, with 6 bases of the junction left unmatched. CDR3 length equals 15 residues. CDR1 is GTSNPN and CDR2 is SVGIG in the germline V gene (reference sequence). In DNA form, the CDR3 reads TGTGCCTGGCGTGACAGGGGGCCGGCTAATGAAAAACTGTTTTTT. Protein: CAWRDRGPANEKLFF.

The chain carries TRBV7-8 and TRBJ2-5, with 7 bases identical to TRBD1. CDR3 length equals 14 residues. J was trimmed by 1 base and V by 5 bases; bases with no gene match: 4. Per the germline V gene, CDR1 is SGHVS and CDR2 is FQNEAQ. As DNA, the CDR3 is TGTGCCAGCAGCAGGGGACAGCTCCAAGAGACCCAGTACTTC. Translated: CASSRGQLQETQYF.

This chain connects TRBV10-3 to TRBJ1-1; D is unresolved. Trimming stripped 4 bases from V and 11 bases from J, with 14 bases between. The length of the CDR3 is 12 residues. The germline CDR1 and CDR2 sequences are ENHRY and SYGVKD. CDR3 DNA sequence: TGTGCCATCAGTGGTGACGAACTCAGGGCTTTCTTT. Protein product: CAISGDELRAFF.

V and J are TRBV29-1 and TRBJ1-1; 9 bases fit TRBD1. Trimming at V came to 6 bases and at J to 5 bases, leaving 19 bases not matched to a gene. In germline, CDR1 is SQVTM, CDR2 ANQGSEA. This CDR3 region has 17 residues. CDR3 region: CSVKFGQGRGSGTEAFF. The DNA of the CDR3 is TGCAGCGTGAAATTTGGACAGGGGAGAGGTAGTGGAACTGAAGCTTTCTTT.

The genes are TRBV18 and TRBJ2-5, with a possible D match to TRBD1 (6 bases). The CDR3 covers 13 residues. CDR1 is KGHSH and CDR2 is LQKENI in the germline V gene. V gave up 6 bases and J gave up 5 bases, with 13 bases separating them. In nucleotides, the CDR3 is TGTGCCAGCTCGTCACAGGGTCTGGAGACCCAGTACTTC. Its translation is CASSSQGLETQYF.

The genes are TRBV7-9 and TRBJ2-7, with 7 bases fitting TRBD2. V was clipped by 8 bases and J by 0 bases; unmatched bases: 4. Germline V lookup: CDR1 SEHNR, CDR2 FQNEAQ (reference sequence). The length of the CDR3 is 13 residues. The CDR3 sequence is CASGGSSSYEQYF. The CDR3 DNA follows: TGTGCCAGCGGCGGGAGTAGCTCCTACGAGCAGTACTTC. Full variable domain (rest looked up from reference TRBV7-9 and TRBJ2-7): DTGVSQNPRHKITKRGQNVTFRCDPISEHNRLYWYRQTLGQGPEFLTYFQNEAQLEKSRLLSDRFSAERPKGSFSTLEIQRTEQGDSAMYLCASGGSSSYEQYFGPGTRLTVT.

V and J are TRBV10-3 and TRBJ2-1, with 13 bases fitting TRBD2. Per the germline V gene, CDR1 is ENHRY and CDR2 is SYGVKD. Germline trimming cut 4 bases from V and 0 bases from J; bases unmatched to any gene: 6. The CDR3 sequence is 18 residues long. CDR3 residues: CAISGLAGGPSSYNEQFF. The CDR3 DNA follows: TGTGCCATCAGTGGACTAGCGGGGGGACCCAGCTCCTACAATGAGCAGTTCTTC.

CDR3 sequence: CASTENSQGWFTEAFF. In nucleotides, the CDR3 is TGTGCCAGCACCGAGAACTCGCAGGGTTGGTTTACTGAAGCTTTCTTT. The J gene is TRBJ1-1, the V gene TRBV7-2; D may be TRBD1 (5 bases). This CDR3 has 16 amino acids. The germline V and J ends were trimmed by 7 bases and 5 bases, with 23 bases remaining between them. CDR1 SGHTA and CDR2 FQGNSA come from the germline V gene. The full variable domain, rest sourced from reference TRBV7-2 and TRBJ1-1, is GAGVSQSPSNKVTEKGKDVELRCDPISGHTALYWYRQSLGQGLEFLIYFQGNSAPDKSGLPSDRFSAERTGGSVSTLTIQRTQQEDSAVYLCASTENSQGWFTEAFFGQGTRLTVV.

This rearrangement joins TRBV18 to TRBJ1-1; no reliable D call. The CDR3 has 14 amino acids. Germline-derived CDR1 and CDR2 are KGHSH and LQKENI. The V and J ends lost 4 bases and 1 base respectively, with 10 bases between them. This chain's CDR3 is CASSQQVSNTEAFF. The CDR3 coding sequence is TGTGCCAGCTCACAGCAGGTCTCGAACACTGAAGCTTTCTTT.

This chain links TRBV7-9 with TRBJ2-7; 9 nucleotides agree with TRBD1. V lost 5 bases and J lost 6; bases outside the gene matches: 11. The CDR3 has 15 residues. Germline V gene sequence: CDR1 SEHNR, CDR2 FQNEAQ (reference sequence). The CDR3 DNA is TGTGCCAGCAGCCCGGCCGGGACAGGGTTTGGCGAGCAGTACTTC. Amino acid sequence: CASSPAGTGFGEQYF.

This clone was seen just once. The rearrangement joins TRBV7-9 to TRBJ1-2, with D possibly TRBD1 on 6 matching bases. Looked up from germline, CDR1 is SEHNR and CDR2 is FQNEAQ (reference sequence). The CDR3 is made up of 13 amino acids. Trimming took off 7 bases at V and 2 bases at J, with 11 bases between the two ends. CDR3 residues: CASNPTGNYGYTF. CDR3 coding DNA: TGTGCCAGCAACCCTACAGGGAACTATGGCTACACCTTC.

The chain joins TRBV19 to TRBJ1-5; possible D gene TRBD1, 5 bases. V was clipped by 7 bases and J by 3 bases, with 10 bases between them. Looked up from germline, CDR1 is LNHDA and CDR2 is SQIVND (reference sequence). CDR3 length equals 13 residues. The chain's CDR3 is CASTGLANQPQHF. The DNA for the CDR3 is TGTGCCAGTACAGGGCTGGCCAATCAGCCCCAGCATTTT.

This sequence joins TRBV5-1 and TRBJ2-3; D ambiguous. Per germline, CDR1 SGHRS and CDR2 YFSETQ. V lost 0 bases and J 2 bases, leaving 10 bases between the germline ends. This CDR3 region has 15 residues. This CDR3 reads CASSLVPGLTDTQYF. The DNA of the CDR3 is TGCGCCAGCAGCTTGGTCCCAGGCCTCACAGATACGCAGTATTTT.

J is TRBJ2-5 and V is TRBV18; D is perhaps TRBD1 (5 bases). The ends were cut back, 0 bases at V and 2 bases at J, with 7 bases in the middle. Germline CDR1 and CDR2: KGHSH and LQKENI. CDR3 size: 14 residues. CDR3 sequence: CASSPPTVQETQYF. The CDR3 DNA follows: TGTGCCAGCTCACCACCGACAGTTCAAGAGACCCAGTACTTC.

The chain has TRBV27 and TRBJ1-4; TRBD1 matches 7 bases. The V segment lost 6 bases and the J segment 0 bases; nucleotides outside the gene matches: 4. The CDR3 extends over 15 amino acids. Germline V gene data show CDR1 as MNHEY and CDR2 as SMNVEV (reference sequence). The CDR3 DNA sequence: TGTGCCAGCAGCCGCGGACAGGCAACTAATGAAAAACTGTTTTTT. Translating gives CASSRGQATNEKLFF.

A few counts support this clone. The CDR3, as DNA: TGTGCCAGCAGTGACGGGGGACAGGGCCCCTACGAGCAGTACTTC. This gives the protein CASSDGGQGPYEQYF. The rearrangement links TRBV25-1 to TRBJ2-7; TRBD1 aligns across 9 bases. This CDR3 is 15 amino acids long. V was clipped by 3 bases and J by 2 bases; unmatched bases: 5. Germline V gene data show CDR1 as MGHDK and CDR2 as SYGVNS.

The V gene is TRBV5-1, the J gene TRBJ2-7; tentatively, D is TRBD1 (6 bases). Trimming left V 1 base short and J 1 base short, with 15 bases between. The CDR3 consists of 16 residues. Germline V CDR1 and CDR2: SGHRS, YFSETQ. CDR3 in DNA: TGCGCCAGCAGCTTGACCCAGGGGTTGGGGTCCTACGAGCAGTACTTC. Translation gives CASSLTQGLGSYEQYF. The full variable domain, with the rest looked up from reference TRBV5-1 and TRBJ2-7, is KAGVTQTPRYLIKTRGQQVTLSCSPISGHRSVSWYQQTPGQGLQFLFEYFSETQRNKGNFPGRFSGRQFSNSRSEMNVSTLELGDSALYLCASSLTQGLGSYEQYFGPGTRLTVT.